The T cell receptor (beta chain) described here comes from a study of blood T cell repertoires in COVID-19. Study-level information: The United States, Italy and Spain supplied acute and convalescent COVID-19 samples. Sample material is recorded as cDNA or gDNA derived from T cells, B-cell-depleted T cells, or PBMCs.

The CDR3 is made up of 15 amino acids. CDR1 and CDR2 from the germline V gene are LNHDA and SQIVND (reference sequence). Trimming cost V 9 bases and J 1 base, with 16 bases left between them. Original methodology: Estimation of nucleated cell counts was performed using reference gene primer amplification. Clones were sequenced by immunoSEQ multiplex PCR, and TCRdb holds only the in-frame ones, with some missing. V, J and clone size are those of that table, while D and trimming were read from the DNA. The sample carries under 200,000 clones, approximately 90% recorded once. This chain joins TRBV19 and TRBJ1-5; tentative D call: TRBD1 (5 bases). The clonotype originates from a man aged 40-55 years with active or convalescent COVID-19. Sequencing was performed on peripheral blood. As DNA, the CDR3 is TGTGCCAGCCGGGCCCTGGCAGGGAGCAATCAGCCCCAGCATTTT. This translates into CASRALAGSNQPQHF.